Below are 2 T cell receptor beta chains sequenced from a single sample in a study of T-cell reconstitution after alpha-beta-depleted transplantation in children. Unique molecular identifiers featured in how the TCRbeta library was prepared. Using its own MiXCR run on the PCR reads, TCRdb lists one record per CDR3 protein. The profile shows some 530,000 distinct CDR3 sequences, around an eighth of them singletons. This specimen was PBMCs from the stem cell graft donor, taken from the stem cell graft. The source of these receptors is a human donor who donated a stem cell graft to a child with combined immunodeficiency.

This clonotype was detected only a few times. The chain's CDR3 is CASSQDRDRVSTEAFF. The DNA for the CDR3 is TGTGCCAGCAGCCAGGACCGGGACAGGGTTTCCACTGAAGCTTTCTTT. The chain employs TRBV3-1 and TRBJ1-1, with 9 bases aligning to TRBD1. This CDR3 contains 16 residues. V lost 3 bases to trimming and J lost 4 bases; unmatched junction nucleotides: 9. In germline, CDR1 is LGHDT, CDR2 YNNKEL (reference sequence). Full variable domain (rest looked up from reference TRBV3-1 and TRBJ1-1): DTAVSQTPKYLVTQMGNDKSIKCEQNLGHDTMYWYKQDSKKFLKIMFSYNNKELIINETVPNRFSPKSPDKAHLNLHINSLELGDSAVYFCASSQDRDRVSTEAFFGQGTRLTVV.

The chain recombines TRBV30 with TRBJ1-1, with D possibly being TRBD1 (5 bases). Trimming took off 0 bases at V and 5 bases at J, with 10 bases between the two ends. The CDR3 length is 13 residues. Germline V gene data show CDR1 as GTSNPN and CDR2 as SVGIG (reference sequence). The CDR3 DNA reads TGTGCCTGGAGTGTAATGGGGACGACTGAAGCTTTCTTT. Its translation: CAWSVMGTTEAFF.